This T cell receptor (beta chain) was found in a study of blood T cell repertoires in COVID-19. Study background: Samples of COVID-19 (acute and convalescent) were obtained from the United States, Italy and Spain. T cells, B-cell-depleted T cells, or PBMCs supplied cDNA or gDNA.

This CDR3 comprises 16 residues. The V gene end was trimmed by 4 bases and the J gene end by 4 bases; junction bases not matched to a gene: 8. In germline, CDR1 is SGHRS, CDR2 YFSETQ. The Seattle site enrolled patients during active infection and followed them longitudinally. Original handling: Quantification of nucleated cells was approximated via reference gene primer amplification. Sequencing used immunoSEQ multiplex PCR; TCRdb keeps in-frame clones, though not all of them. D and trimming come from the DNA, and the V and J calls and clone size come from that table. Of 200,000 to 300,000 clones in the sample, around 92% were seen once.

Sequenced material: peripheral blood. The sequence was collected from a person under 35 with COVID-19, enrolled during active disease. The genes are TRBV5-1 and TRBJ2-1, with 10 bases matching TRBD2. The CDR3 sequence: CASSLGLAVSYNEQFF. CDR3 DNA: TGCGCCAGCAGCCTAGGACTAGCGGTTTCTTACAATGAGCAGTTCTTC.